This TCR beta chain was identified during a study of control samples from healthy donors and cancer patients. The assay was immunoSEQ multiplex PCR, and TCRdb's table has in-frame clones only and misses some. The repertoire includes roughly 70,000 clones, nearly 85% of them detected once, and 28% sits in the top ten. This CDR3 is 16 amino acids long. The germline V and J ends were trimmed by 4 bases and 0 bases, with 13 bases remaining between them. Germline CDR1 and CDR2: LNHDA and SQIVND (reference sequence). The chain combines TRBV19 with TRBJ1-5; tentative D call: TRBD1 (5 bases). This receptor was obtained from a man in his fifties or sixties in good health. Sequencing input: blood. CDR3 coding DNA: TGTGCCAGTAGTACGGGCAGGGTATATAGCAATCAGCCCCAGCATTTT. As protein: CASSTGRVYSNQPQHF.